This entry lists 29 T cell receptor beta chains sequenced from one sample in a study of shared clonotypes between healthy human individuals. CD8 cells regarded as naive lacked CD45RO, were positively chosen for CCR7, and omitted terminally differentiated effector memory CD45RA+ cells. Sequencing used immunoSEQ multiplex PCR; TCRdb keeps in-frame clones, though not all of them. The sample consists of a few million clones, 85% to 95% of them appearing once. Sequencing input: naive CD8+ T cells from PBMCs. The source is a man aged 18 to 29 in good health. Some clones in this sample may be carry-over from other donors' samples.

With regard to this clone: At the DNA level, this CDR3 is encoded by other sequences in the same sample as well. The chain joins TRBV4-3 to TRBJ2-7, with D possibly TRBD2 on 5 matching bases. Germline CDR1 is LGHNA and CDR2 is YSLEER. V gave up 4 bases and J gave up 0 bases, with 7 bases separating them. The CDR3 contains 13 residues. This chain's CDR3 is CASSPGSSYEQYF. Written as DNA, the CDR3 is TGCGCCAGCAGCCCGGGGAGCTCCTACGAGCAGTACTTC.

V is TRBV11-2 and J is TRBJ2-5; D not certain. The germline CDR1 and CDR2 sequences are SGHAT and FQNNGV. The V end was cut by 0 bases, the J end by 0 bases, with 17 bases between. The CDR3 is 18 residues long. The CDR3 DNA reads TGTGCCAGCAGCTTAGATAGAATGCGACAAATCGACCAAGAGACCCAGTACTTC. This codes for CASSLDRMRQIDQETQYF.

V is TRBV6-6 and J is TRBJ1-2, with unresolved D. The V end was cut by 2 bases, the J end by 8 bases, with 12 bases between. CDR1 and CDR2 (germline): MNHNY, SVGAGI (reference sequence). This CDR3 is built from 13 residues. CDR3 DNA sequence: TGTGCCAGCAGTTACGAGGGATTTGAGGGCTACACCTTC. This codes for CASSYEGFEGYTF.

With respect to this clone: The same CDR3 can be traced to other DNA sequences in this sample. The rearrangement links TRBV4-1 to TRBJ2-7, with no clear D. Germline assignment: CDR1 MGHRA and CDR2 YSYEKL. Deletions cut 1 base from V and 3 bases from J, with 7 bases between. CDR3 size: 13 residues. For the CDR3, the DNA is TGCGCCAGCAGCCAAGTCGTTAGCTACGAGCAGTACTTC. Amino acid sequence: CASSQVVSYEQYF.

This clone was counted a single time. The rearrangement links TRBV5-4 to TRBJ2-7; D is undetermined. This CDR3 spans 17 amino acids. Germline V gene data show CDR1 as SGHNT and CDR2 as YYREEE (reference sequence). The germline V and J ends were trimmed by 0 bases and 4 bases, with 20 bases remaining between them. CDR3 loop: CASSLGSVGGRYYEQYF. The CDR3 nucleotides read TGTGCCAGCAGCTTGGGGAGCGTCGGCGGTAGGTATTACGAGCAGTACTTC.

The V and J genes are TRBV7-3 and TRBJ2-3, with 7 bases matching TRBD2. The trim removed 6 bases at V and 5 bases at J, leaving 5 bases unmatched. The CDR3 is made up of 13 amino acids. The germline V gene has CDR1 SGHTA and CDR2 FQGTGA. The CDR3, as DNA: TGTGCCAGCAGTTGGGCGGGAGTAGATACGCAGTATTTT. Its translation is CASSWAGVDTQYF. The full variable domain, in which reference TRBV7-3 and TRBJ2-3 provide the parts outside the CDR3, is GAGVSQTPSNKVTEKGKYVELRCDPISGHTALYWYRQSLGQGPEFLIYFQGTGAADDSGLPNDRFFAVRPEGSVSTLKIQRTERGDSAVYLCASSWAGVDTQYFGPGTRLTVL.

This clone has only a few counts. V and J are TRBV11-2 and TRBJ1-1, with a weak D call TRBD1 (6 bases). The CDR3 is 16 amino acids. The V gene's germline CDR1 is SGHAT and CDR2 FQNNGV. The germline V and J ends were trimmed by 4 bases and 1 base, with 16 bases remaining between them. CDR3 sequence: CASSSWPQGPNTEAFF. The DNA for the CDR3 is TGTGCCAGCAGCTCGTGGCCTCAGGGGCCGAACACTGAAGCTTTCTTT.

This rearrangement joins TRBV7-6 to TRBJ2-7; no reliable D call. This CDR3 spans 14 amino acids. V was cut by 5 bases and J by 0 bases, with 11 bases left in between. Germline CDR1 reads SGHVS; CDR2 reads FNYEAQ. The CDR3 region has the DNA TGTGCCAGCAGCCCCGAAACCAGCTCCTACGAGCAGTACTTC. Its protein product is CASSPETSSYEQYF.

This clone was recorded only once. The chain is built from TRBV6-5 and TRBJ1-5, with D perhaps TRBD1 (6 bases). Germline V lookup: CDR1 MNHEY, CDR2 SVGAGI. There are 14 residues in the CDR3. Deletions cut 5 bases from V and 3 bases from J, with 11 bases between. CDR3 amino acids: CASSTRDTNQPQHF. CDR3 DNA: TGTGCCAGCAGTACGCGGGACACCAATCAGCCCCAGCATTTT.

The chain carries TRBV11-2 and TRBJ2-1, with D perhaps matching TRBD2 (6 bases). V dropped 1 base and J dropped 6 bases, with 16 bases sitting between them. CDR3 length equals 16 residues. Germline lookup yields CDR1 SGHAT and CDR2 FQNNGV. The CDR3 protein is CASSLVLGEAFNEQFF. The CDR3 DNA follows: TGTGCCAGCAGCTTAGTCTTGGGGGAGGCTTTCAATGAGCAGTTCTTC.

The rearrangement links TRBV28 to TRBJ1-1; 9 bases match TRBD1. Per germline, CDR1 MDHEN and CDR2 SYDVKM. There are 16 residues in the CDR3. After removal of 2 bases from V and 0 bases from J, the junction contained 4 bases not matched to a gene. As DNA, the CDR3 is TGTGCCAGCAGTTTAGGACAGGGGATCATGAACACTGAAGCTTTCTTT. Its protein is CASSLGQGIMNTEAFF.

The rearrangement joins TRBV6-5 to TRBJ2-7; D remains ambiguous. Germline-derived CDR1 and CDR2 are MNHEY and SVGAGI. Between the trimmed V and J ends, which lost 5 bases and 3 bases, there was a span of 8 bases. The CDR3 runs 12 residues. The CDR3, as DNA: TGTGCCAGCAGTCGTGACCACTACGAGCAGTACTTC. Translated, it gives CASSRDHYEQYF.

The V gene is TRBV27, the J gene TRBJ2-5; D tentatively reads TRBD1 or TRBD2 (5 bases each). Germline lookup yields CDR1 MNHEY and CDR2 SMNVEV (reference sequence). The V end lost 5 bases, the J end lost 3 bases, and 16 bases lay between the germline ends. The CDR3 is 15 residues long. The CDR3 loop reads CASSDDRDVKETQYF. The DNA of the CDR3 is TGTGCCAGCAGTGACGATCGGGACGTTAAAGAGACCCAGTACTTC.

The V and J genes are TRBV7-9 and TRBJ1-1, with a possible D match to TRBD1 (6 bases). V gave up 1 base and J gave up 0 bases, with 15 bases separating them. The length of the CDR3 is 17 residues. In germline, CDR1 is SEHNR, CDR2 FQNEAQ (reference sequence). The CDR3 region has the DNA TGTGCCAGCAGCTTAGGGGTCGGGGGCCCCTTGAACACTGAAGCTTTCTTT. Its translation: CASSLGVGGPLNTEAFF.

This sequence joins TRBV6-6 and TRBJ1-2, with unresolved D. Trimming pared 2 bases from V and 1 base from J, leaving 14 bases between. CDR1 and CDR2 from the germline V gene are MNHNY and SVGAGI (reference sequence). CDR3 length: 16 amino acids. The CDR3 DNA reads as TGTGCCAGCAGTTACAATTCTCAGTATGTTAACTATGGCTACACCTTC. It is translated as CASSYNSQYVNYGYTF.

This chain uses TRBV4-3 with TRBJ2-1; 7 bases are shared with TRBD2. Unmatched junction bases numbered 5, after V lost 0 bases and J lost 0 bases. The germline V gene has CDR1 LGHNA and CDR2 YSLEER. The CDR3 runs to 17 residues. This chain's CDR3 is CASSQELATSSYNEQFF. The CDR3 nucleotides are TGCGCCAGCAGCCAAGAACTAGCGACGAGCTCCTACAATGAGCAGTTCTTC.

The CDR3 loop is CASSVGNLKDTEAFF. The CDR3 bases are TGTGCCAGCAGCGTAGGTAATCTCAAAGACACTGAAGCTTTCTTT. The V call is TRBV9, the J call TRBJ1-1, with D uncertain. The V and J ends lost 0 bases and 3 bases respectively, with 12 bases between them. Germline V gene lookup returns CDR1 SGDLS and CDR2 YYNGEE. CDR3 size: 15 residues.

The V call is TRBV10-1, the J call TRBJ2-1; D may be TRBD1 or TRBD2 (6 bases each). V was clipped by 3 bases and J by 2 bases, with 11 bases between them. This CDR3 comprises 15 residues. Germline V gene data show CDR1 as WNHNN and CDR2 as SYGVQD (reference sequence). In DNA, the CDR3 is TGCGCCAGCAGTGACGTAAGGGGGGCCTACAATGAGCAGTTCTTC. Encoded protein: CASSDVRGAYNEQFF.

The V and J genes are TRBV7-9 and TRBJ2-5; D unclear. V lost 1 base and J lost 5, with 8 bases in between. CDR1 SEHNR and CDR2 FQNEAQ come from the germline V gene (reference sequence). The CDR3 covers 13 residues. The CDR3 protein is CASSLGNRETQYF. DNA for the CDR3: TGTGCCAGCAGCTTAGGAAATCGGGAGACCCAGTACTTC.

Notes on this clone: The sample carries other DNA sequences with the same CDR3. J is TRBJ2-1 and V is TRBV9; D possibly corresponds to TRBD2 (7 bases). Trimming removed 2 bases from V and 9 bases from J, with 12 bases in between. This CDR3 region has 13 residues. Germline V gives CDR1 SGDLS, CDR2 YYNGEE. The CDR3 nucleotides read TGTGCCAGCAGCGTCGCGGGGGCAGGTGAGCAGTTCTTC. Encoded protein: CASSVAGAGEQFF. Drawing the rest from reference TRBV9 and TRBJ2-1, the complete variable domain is DSGVTQTPKHLITATGQRVTLRCSPRSGDLSVYWYQQSLDQGLQFLIQYYNGEERAKGNILERFSAQQFPDLHSELNLSSLELGDSALYFCASSVAGAGEQFFGPGTRLTVL.

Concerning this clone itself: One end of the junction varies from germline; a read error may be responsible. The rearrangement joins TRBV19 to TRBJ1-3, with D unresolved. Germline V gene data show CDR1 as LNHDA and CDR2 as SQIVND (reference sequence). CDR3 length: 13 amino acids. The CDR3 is CASSASILGSLFF. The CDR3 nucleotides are TGTGCCAGTAGTGCCTCAATACTGGGATCCCTCTTCTTT.

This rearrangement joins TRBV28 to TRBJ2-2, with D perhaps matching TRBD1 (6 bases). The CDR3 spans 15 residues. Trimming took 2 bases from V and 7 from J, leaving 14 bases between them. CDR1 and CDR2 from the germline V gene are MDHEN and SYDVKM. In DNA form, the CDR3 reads TGTGCCAGCAGTTTAAAACCCTTGACAGGCGGGGAGCTGTTTTTT. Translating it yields CASSLKPLTGGELFF. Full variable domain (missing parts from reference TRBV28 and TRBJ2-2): DVKVTQSSRYLVKRTGEKVFLECVQDMDHENMFWYRQDPGLGLRLIYFSYDVKMKEKGDIPEGYSVSREKKERFSLILESASTNQTSMYLCASSLKPLTGGELFFGEGSRLTVL.

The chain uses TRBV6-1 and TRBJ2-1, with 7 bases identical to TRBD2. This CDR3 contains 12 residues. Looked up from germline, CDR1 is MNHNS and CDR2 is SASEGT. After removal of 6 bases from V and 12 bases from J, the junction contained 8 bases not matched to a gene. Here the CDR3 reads CASSPLGEGQFF. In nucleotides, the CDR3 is TGTGCCAGCAGCCCTCTAGGGGAGGGGCAGTTCTTC.

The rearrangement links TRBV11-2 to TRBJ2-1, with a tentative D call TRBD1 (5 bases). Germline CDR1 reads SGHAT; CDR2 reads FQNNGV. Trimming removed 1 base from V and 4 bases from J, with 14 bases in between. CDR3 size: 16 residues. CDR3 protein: CASSLGSPGLYNEQFF. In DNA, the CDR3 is TGTGCCAGCAGCTTAGGTTCCCCAGGGCTGTACAATGAGCAGTTCTTC.

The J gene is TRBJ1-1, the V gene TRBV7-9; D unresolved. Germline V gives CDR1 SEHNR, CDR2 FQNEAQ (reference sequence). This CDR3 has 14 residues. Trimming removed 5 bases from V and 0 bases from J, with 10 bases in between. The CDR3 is CASSRLLLNTEAFF. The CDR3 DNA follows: TGTGCCAGCAGCCGGCTACTGTTGAACACTGAAGCTTTCTTT.

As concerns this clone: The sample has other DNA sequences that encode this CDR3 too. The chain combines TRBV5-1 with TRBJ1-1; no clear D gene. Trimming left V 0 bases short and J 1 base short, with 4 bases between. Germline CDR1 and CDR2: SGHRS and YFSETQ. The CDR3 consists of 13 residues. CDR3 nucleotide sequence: TGCGCCAGCAGCTTGGGAAGGAACACTGAAGCTTTCTTT. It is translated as CASSLGRNTEAFF.

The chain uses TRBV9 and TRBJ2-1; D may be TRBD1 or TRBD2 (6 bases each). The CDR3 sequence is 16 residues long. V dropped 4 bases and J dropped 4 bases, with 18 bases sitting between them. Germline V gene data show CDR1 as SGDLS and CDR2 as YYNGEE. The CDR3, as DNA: TGTGCCAGCAGCCCTCCCGGAGGGGGGATTTACAATGAGCAGTTCTTC. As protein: CASSPPGGGIYNEQFF.

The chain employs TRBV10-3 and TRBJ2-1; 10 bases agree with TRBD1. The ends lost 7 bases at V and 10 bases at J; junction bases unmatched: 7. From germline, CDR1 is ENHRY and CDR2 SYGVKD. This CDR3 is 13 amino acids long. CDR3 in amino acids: CAITPDRGHEQFF. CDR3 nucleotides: TGTGCCATCACCCCCGACAGGGGGCACGAGCAGTTCTTC.

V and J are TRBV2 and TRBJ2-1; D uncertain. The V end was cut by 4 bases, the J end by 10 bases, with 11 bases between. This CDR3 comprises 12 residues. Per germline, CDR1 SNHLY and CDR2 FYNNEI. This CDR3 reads CASSGPEREQFF. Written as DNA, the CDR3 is TGTGCCAGCAGTGGCCCCGAGCGAGAGCAGTTCTTC.